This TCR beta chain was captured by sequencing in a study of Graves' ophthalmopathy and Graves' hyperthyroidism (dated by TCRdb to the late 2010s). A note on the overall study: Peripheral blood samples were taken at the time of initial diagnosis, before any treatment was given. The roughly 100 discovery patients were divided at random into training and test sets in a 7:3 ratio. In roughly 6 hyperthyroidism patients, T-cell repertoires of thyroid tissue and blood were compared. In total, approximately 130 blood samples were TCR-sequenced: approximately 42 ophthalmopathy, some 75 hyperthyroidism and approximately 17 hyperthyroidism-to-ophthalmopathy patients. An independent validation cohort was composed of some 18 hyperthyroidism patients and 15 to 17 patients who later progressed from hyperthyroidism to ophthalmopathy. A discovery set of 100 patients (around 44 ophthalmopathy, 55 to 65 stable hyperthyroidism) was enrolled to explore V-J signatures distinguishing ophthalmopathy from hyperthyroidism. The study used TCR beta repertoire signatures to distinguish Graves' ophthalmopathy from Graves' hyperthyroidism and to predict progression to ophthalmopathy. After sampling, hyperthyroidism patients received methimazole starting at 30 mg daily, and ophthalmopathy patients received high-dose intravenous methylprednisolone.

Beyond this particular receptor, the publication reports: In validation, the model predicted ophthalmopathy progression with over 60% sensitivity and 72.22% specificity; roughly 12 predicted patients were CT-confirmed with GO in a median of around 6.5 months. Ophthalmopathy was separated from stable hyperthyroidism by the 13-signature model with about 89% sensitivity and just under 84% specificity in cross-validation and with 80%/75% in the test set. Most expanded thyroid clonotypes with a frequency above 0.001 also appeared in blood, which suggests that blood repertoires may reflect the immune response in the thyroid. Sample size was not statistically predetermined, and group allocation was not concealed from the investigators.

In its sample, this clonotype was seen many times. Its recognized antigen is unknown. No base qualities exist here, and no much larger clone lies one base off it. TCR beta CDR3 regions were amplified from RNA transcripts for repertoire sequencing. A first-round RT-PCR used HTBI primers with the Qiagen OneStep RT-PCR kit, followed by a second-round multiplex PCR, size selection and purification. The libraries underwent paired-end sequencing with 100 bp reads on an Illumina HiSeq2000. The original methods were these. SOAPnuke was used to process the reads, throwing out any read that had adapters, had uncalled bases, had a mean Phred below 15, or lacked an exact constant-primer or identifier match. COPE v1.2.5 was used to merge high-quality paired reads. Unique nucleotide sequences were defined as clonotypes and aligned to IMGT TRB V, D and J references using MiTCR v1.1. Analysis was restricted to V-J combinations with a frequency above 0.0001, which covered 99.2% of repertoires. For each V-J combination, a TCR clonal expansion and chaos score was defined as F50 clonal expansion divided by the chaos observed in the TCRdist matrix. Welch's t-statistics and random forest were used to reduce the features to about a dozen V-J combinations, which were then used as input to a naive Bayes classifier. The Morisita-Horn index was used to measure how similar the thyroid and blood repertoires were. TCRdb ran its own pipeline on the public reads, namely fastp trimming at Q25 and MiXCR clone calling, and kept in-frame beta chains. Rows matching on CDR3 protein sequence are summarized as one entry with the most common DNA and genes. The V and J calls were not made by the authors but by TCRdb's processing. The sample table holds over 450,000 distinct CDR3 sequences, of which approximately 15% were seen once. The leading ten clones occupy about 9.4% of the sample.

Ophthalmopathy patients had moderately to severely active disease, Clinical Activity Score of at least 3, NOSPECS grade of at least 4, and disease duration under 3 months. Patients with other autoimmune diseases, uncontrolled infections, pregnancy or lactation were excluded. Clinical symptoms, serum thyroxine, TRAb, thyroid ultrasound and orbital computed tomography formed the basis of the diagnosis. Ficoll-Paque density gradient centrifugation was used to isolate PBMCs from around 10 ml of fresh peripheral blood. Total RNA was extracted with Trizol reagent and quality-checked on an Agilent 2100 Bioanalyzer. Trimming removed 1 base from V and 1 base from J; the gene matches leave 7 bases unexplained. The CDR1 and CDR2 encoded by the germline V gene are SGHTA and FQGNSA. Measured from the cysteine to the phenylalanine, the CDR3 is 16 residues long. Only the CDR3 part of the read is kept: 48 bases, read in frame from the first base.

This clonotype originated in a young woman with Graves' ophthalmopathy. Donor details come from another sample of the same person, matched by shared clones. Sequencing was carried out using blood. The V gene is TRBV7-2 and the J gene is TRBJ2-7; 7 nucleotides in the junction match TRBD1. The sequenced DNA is TGTGCCAGCAGCTTAGGGGTCCGGACAGGTTCCTACGAGCAGTACTTC. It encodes CASSLGVRTGSYEQYF.